Below, 32 T cell receptor beta chains from the same sample are listed, as sequenced in a study of regulatory T cells in long-lasting Graves disease. Time point described: persistent/refractory GD, antithyroid drugs over 5 years with positive TRAb. Extracted PBMC RNA gave rise to the TCR library. Building the TCR beta libraries relied on iRepertoire HTBI primers, and CDR3 regions underwent Arm-PCR. TCRdb reanalysed the multiplex PCR reads using MiXCR and keeps one entry per CDR3 protein. Among 600,000 to 850,000 distinct CDR3 sequences listed, 30% were seen once. This specimen was peripheral blood mononuclear cells (PBMCs), taken when the disease was refractory, from a patient treated with antithyroid drugs. These receptors all stem from a female donor with Graves disease.

This chain connects TRBV2 to TRBJ2-3, with TRBD1 matching 9 bases. After removal of 8 bases from V and 3 bases from J, the junction contained 6 bases not matched to a gene. This CDR3 has 14 amino acids. Germline V lookup: CDR1 SNHLY, CDR2 FYNNEI. The CDR3: CASGRGQGTDTQYF. CDR3 nucleotides: TGTGCCAGCGGCCGGGGACAGGGTACAGATACGCAGTATTTT. The full variable domain, its missing parts supplied by reference TRBV2 and TRBJ2-3, is EPEVTQTPSHQVTQMGQEVILRCVPISNHLYFYWYRQILGQKVEFLVSFYNNEISEKSEIFDDQFSVERPDGSNFTLKIRSTKLEDSAMYFCASGRGQGTDTQYFGPGTRLTVL.

This clonotype has more than one count but fewer than ten. The chain employs TRBV6-1 and TRBJ2-7, with 11 bases fitting TRBD2. Trimming at V came to 5 bases and at J to 4 bases, leaving 13 bases not matched to a gene. Germline V gives CDR1 MNHNS, CDR2 SASEGT. This CDR3 region has 17 residues. The CDR3 reads CASSRGGGLADTYEQYF. The CDR3 DNA follows: TGTGCCAGCAGTCGGGGGGGGGGACTAGCGGATACGTACGAGCAGTACTTC.

There are many counts of this clonotype. Germline is not matched at one junction end, which may reflect a read error. The rearrangement joins TRBV2 to TRBJ1-2, with D unresolved. The CDR3 is 13 amino acids. Per germline, CDR1 SNHLY and CDR2 FYNNEI. The CDR3 sequence: CASSEWQSDGYTF. In DNA, the CDR3 is TGCGCCAGCAGTGAGTGGCAGTCTGATGGCTACACCTTC.

This chain uses TRBV5-1 with TRBJ1-5, with D tentatively TRBD1 (5 bases). The V gene lost 4 bases and the J gene lost 9 bases, with 14 bases spanning the gap. The CDR3 runs 13 residues. Germline-derived CDR1 and CDR2 are SGHRS and YFSETQ. The CDR3 loop is CASSPTPQGPQHF. The CDR3 nucleotides read TGCGCCAGCAGCCCGACACCGCAGGGGCCCCAGCATTTT. The variable domain in full, with the rest retrieved from reference TRBV5-1 and TRBJ1-5, is KAGVTQTPRYLIKTRGQQVTLSCSPISGHRSVSWYQQTPGQGLQFLFEYFSETQRNKGNFPGRFSGRQFSNSRSEMNVSTLELGDSALYLCASSPTPQGPQHFGDGTRLSIL.

This clonotype was detected a few times. The rearrangement uses TRBV10-1 and TRBJ1-2, with no clear D. Trimming pared 0 bases from V and 4 bases from J, leaving 12 bases between. This CDR3 comprises 15 residues. Germline V gene lookup returns CDR1 WNHNN and CDR2 SYGVQD (reference sequence). In nucleotides, the CDR3 is TGCGCCAGCAGTGAGTCGCCATCCGAGATCTATGGCTACACCTTC. This codes for CASSESPSEIYGYTF.

This clonotype appeared a few times. The V call is TRBV27, the J call TRBJ1-1; D not resolved. The CDR3 loop spans 14 amino acids. V was shortened by 0 bases and J by 0 bases, with 5 bases between the two germline ends. Germline loops: CDR1 MNHEY, CDR2 SMNVEV (reference sequence). The CDR3 region is CASSLSPLNTEAFF. The CDR3 nucleotides are TGTGCCAGCAGTTTATCCCCGTTGAACACTGAAGCTTTCTTT.

V gene TRBV20-1 combines with J gene TRBJ2-7, with D possibly being TRBD2 (6 bases). The V gene lost 3 bases and the J gene lost 0 bases, with 12 bases spanning the gap. The CDR3 has 14 amino acids. Germline V gene data show CDR1 as DFQATT and CDR2 as SNEGSKA (reference sequence). CDR3 sequence: CSASKRANSYEQYF. The CDR3 DNA reads TGCAGTGCTAGTAAGCGGGCAAACTCCTACGAGCAGTACTTC.

This clonotype was picked up one time. The genes are TRBV6-1 and TRBJ1-3, with TRBD1 identical over 7 bases. The CDR3 length is 12 residues. Germline CDR1 reads MNHNS; CDR2 reads SASEGT. V lost 5 bases to trimming and J lost 10 bases; unmatched junction nucleotides: 5. CDR3 nucleotides: TGTGCCAGCAGTACCGACAGGGCAACCATATATTTT. Amino acids: CASSTDRATIYF.

This clonotype was detected a few times. V usage is TRBV28 and J usage is TRBJ1-4; D is unclear. The length of the CDR3 is 16 residues. Trimming took 6 bases from V and 0 from J, leaving 14 bases between them. Germline CDR1 MDHEN, CDR2 SYDVKM. The CDR3 sequence: CASSRPGPATNEKLFF. Here the CDR3 DNA reads TGTGCCAGCAGCCGACCCGGTCCTGCAACTAATGAAAAACTGTTTTTT.

In its sample, this clonotype was seen many times. This chain's CDR3 is CASSSLSGGIEAFF. In DNA, the CDR3 is TGTGCCAGCAGCTCTCTAAGTGGGGGTATTGAAGCTTTCTTT. The chain combines TRBV11-2 with TRBJ1-1; maybe TRBD1 (5 bases). CDR3 length: 14 residues. CDR1 is SGHAT, CDR2 FQNNGV, per germline. With 4 bases removed from V and 7 bases from J, the gap between germline ends came to 16 bases.

The chain carries TRBV19 and TRBJ1-2; D is unclear. Trimming shortened V by 4 bases and J by 8 bases, and 17 bases separated the two germline ends. CDR3 length: 14 amino acids. Germline V gene data show CDR1 as LNHDA and CDR2 as SQIVND (reference sequence). This chain's CDR3 is CASSTTPLSGGYTF. CDR3 bases: TGTGCCAGTAGTACTACACCGCTATCGGGGGGCTACACCTTC.

This clonotype was found a few times. J is TRBJ1-2 and V is TRBV3-1; D call uncertain. V lost 6 bases and J lost 5, with 16 bases in between. CDR3 size: 14 residues. Germline loops: CDR1 LGHDT, CDR2 YNNKEL (reference sequence). This chain's CDR3 is CASRMTQGAYGYTF. The CDR3 region has the DNA TGTGCCAGCAGGATGACCCAAGGCGCTTATGGCTACACCTTC.

The chain has TRBV12-3 or TRBV12-4 and TRBJ2-2; D uncertain. CDR3 length: 12 amino acids. The V end was cut by 7 bases, the J end by 8 bases, with 11 bases between. The CDR3 loop is CASNRRSGELFF. In DNA, the CDR3 is TGTGCCAGCAACCGGAGATCGGGGGAGCTGTTTTTT.

This clonotype was picked up many times. The rearrangement joins TRBV2 to TRBJ2-1; TRBD2 matches 9 bases. The CDR3 runs 15 residues. The germline V gene has CDR1 SNHLY and CDR2 FYNNEI. J gave up 2 bases and V 6 bases, and 5 bases lay outside the gene matches. CDR3 loop: CASRGAGGAYNEQFF. The CDR3 DNA is TGTGCCAGCAGGGGAGCGGGAGGTGCCTACAATGAGCAGTTCTTC.

The chain recombines TRBV15 with TRBJ2-1, with TRBD1 identical over 9 bases. Germline V CDR1 and CDR2: LNHNV, YYDKDF (reference sequence). The CDR3 extends over 14 amino acids. The trim removed 4 bases at V and 4 bases at J, leaving 2 bases unmatched. The CDR3 here is CATSNRGQYNEQFF. CDR3 in DNA: TGTGCCACCAGCAACAGGGGGCAATACAATGAGCAGTTCTTC.

This chain links TRBV3-1 with TRBJ2-2; tentative D call: TRBD2 (5 bases). Germline V gene data show CDR1 as LGHDT and CDR2 as YNNKEL (reference sequence). CDR3 length equals 16 residues. Trimming cost V 1 base and J 0 bases, with 9 bases left between them. The CDR3 spells CASSQAASTNTGELFF. DNA of the CDR3: TGTGCCAGCAGCCAAGCGGCTAGCACGAACACCGGGGAGCTGTTTTTT.

This clonotype has only one observation. The gene calls are TRBV12-3 or TRBV12-4 and TRBJ2-4; 7 nucleotides match TRBD1. The V and J ends lost 6 bases and 4 bases, in that order; junction bases with no gene match: 12. The CDR3 covers 16 residues. The CDR3 DNA is TGTGCCAGCAGCTCCCCCCCGGGACAGCGAAAAAACATTCAGTACTTC. Its translation: CASSSPPGQRKNIQYF.

The CDR3 DNA sequence: TGCAGTGCTAGTTTGGGGCTGGCCGGGATGAACACTGAAGCTTTCTTT. Amino acid sequence: CSASLGLAGMNTEAFF. The V and J genes are TRBV20-1 and TRBJ1-1; possibly TRBD1 for D (5 bases). V lost 3 bases and J 0 bases, leaving 17 bases between the germline ends. CDR1 is DFQATT, CDR2 SNEGSKA, per germline (reference sequence). The CDR3 has 16 residues.

The chain is built from TRBV11-2 and TRBJ2-7; 11 nucleotides align to TRBD1. V lost 5 bases and J lost 7; bases outside the gene matches: 7. Per germline, CDR1 SGHAT and CDR2 FQNNGV. This CDR3 is 14 amino acids long. The CDR3 DNA sequence: TGTGCCAGCAGCCCCTGGACAGGGGGCTGGGAGCAGTACTTC. It yields the protein CASSPWTGGWEQYF.

The chain has TRBV7-9 and TRBJ2-7; D might be TRBD2 (5 bases). The CDR3 is made up of 15 amino acids. The germline V and J ends were trimmed by 6 bases and 3 bases, with 18 bases remaining between them. CDR1 is SEHNR and CDR2 is FQNEAQ in the germline V gene (reference sequence). CDR3 in amino acids: CASRPSGVGSYEQYF. Here the CDR3 DNA reads TGTGCCAGCAGGCCCTCCGGGGTCGGCAGCTACGAGCAGTACTTC.

The chain links TRBV7-3 to TRBJ2-7, with 9 bases identical to TRBD1. V was clipped by 4 bases and J by 5 bases; unmatched bases: 9. Germline V CDR1 and CDR2: SGHTA, FQGTGA. The CDR3 runs 15 residues. CDR3 protein: CASSSTGTGIDEQYF. The DNA of the CDR3 is TGTGCCAGCAGCTCCACCGGGACAGGGATCGACGAGCAGTACTTC.

The table lists this clonotype with a few counts. The V and J genes are TRBV12-3 or TRBV12-4 and TRBJ1-5; 7 nucleotides align to TRBD1. The CDR3 sequence is 13 residues long. V was clipped by 5 bases and J by 6 bases; unmatched bases: 4. The CDR3 is CASSEGAGQPQHF. In DNA, the CDR3 is TGTGCCAGCAGTGAGGGGGCAGGTCAGCCCCAGCATTTT.

This sequence joins TRBV2 and TRBJ2-4, with D possibly being TRBD2 (6 bases). From germline, CDR1 is SNHLY and CDR2 FYNNEI. Trimming took off 7 bases at V and 8 bases at J, with 12 bases between the two ends. The CDR3 length is 12 residues. The CDR3 loop reads CASTGAGDIQYF. CDR3 DNA: TGTGCCAGCACGGGAGCTGGGGACATTCAGTACTTC.

This clonotype was seen more than once but under ten times. The chain joins TRBV12-3 or TRBV12-4 to TRBJ1-1; maybe TRBD1 (6 bases). The V end lost 10 bases, the J end lost 8 bases, and 20 bases lay between the germline ends. This CDR3 has 13 residues. CDR3 loop: CANTRRGAGEAFF. CDR3 bases: TGTGCCAACACAAGGAGGGGGGCGGGGGAAGCTTTCTTT.

The rearrangement joins TRBV6-1 to TRBJ1-2, with 11 positions matching TRBD1. The CDR3 consists of 15 residues. Trimming took 6 bases from V and 0 from J; bases not matched to a gene: 3. Germline V gene lookup returns CDR1 MNHNS and CDR2 SASEGT. CDR3 nucleotide sequence: TGTGCCAGCAGAGGACAGGGGGCTCCTAACTATGGCTACACCTTC. Translated: CASRGQGAPNYGYTF.

This clonotype was seen more than once but under ten times. The rearrangement uses TRBV29-1 and TRBJ2-7, with 8 bases lining up with TRBD1. CDR1 is SQVTM and CDR2 is ANQGSEA in the germline V gene. The CDR3 is 14 amino acids. J was trimmed by 1 base and V by 5 bases; bases with no gene match: 7. CDR3 sequence reads: CSVYDRGESYEQYF. As DNA, the CDR3 is TGCAGCGTTTATGACAGGGGAGAGTCCTACGAGCAGTACTTC.

This chain joins TRBV27 and TRBJ1-5; tentatively, D is TRBD1 (5 bases). Germline loops: CDR1 MNHEY, CDR2 SMNVEV (reference sequence). V lost 3 bases and J 1 base, leaving 10 bases between the germline ends. The CDR3 totals 15 residues. In nucleotides, the CDR3 is TGTGCCAGCAGTTTCCGGGGACCGAGCAATCAGCCCCAGCATTTT. It is translated as CASSFRGPSNQPQHF.

Of note for this clonotype: Without the conserved terminal phenylalanine or tryptophan, this CDR3 likely stems from a read error. The chain joins TRBV4-1 to TRBJ1-5; TRBD1 might be the D (5 bases). This CDR3 contains 14 residues. CDR1 is MGHRA, CDR2 YSYEKL, per germline. V dropped 1 base and J dropped 3 bases, with 7 bases sitting between them. This CDR3 reads CASSQVGVNQPQHS. CDR3 coding DNA: TGCGCCAGCAGCCAAGTGGGGGTCAATCAGCCCCAGCATTCT.

This clonotype has a count of ten or more. This rearrangement joins TRBV11-2 to TRBJ2-4; D is tentatively TRBD1 or TRBD2 (6 bases each). The CDR3 consists of 14 residues. Trimming removed 5 bases at V and 12 bases at J, with 20 bases between. Germline V gene lookup returns CDR1 SGHAT and CDR2 FQNNGV. CDR3 DNA: TGTGCCAGCAGCCCAGCGGCGGGACAAACCCCTCAGTACTTC. Protein: CASSPAAGQTPQYF.

This clonotype was seen a handful of times. V gene TRBV6-1 combines with J gene TRBJ2-7; D gene ambiguous. The V end lost 8 bases, the J end lost 3 bases, and 14 bases lay between the germline ends. Germline values: CDR1 MNHNS, CDR2 SASEGT. The CDR3 is made up of 13 amino acids. CDR3 nucleotides: TGTGCCAGCTCTCCCCTCGGCGGCTACGAGCAGTACTTC. Protein: CASSPLGGYEQYF.

This clonotype has a handful of counts. The chain couples TRBV6-1 to TRBJ2-5, with D perhaps TRBD1 (6 bases). Germline V gene data show CDR1 as MNHNS and CDR2 as SASEGT. CDR3 length: 14 residues. Between the trimmed V and J ends, which lost 7 bases and 0 bases, there was a span of 12 bases. The CDR3 coding sequence is TGTGCCAGCATTGGGACAAAGTACCAAGAGACCCAGTACTTC. Residues: CASIGTKYQETQYF.

With regard to this clonotype: A read error is possible here, since a much larger clone lies one base away. V usage is TRBV2 and J usage is TRBJ1-2; no firm D call. This CDR3 spans 12 amino acids. Per germline, CDR1 SNHLY and CDR2 FYNNEI. Deletions cut 11 bases from V and 2 bases from J, with 12 bases between. The CDR3 sequence is CARREVNYGYTF. The DNA of the CDR3 is TGTGCCCGACGGGAAGTAAACTATGGCTACACCTTC.